This T cell receptor (beta chain) was recovered during a study of T cell repertoires in cytomegalovirus infection. TCRdb recomputed calls from the reads with MiXCR, one row per CDR3 protein. The profile covers more than 250,000 distinct CDR3 sequences, with 20% to 30% appearing a single time and more than 10% taken by the ten largest. The V end lost 5 bases, the J end lost 5 bases, and 7 bases lay between the germline ends. CDR1 is ENHRY, CDR2 SYGVKD, per germline. This CDR3 region has 11 residues. About this clonotype: What it binds is unknown.

The material was cultured PBMCs, obtained from culture after CMV antigen stimulation. The V gene is TRBV10-3, the J gene TRBJ2-7, with a tentative D call TRBD1 (5 bases). This TCR derives from a human donor in good health (CMV status not recorded). Some clones in this sample may be carry-over from other donors' samples. The CDR3 region has the DNA TGTGCCATCAGTCAGGGCCACGAGCAGTACTTC. It specifies CAISQGHEQYF.